The T cell receptor beta chain under discussion was sequenced for a study of control samples from healthy donors and cancer patients. There are 17 residues in the CDR3. Trimming cost V 1 base and J 2 bases; bases outside gene matches: 5. Per the germline V gene, CDR1 is KGHSH and CDR2 is LQKENI. The data were produced by immunoSEQ multiplex PCR, yet TCRdb's version contains in-frame clones alone and is incomplete. The table shows some 120,000 clones, with roughly 92% occurring only once. Sequencing used PBMCs. The gene calls are TRBV18 and TRBJ2-6, with 7 bases that match TRBD1. This receptor was taken from an elderly man with head and neck cancer. DNA of the CDR3: TGTGCCAGCTCACCACGCGTGGACAGGACTGGGGCCAACGTCCTGACTTTC. Encoded protein: CASSPRVDRTGANVLTF.